The clone carrying this T cell receptor (beta chain) has a handful of counts. This sample is part of a study of blood T cell repertoires in COVID-19. Whole-study context: Sites in the United States, Italy and Spain provided acute and convalescent COVID-19 samples. PBMCs, B-cell-depleted T cells, or T cells were the source of the cDNA or gDNA that made up the material.

Trimming shortened V by 5 bases and J by 2 bases, and 15 bases separated the two germline ends. The CDR3 consists of 15 residues. The V gene's germline CDR1 is MNHEY and CDR2 SMNVEV (reference sequence). The table came from immunoSEQ multiplex PCR; TCRdb's copy has only in-frame clones and leaves some out. Of about 210,000 clones listed, 84% are singletons. Source material: peripheral blood. The rearrangement uses TRBV27 and TRBJ2-5; a possible D gene is TRBD1 (5 bases). The source of this sequence is a man between 50 and 59 years old with active or convalescent COVID-19. CDR3 protein: CASSPDSPNQETQYF. For the CDR3, the DNA is TGTGCCAGCAGTCCCGACAGCCCGAATCAAGAGACCCAGTACTTC.